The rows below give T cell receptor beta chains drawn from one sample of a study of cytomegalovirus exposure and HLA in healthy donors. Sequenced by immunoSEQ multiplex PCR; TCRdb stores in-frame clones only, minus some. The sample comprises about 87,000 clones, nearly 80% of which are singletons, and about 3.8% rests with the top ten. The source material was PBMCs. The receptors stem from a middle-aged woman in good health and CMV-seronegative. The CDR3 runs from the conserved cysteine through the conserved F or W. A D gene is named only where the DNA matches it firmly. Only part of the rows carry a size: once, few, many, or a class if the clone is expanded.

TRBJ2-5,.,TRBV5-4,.,TGTGCCAGCAGCCCCCGGGATGGCCGGGAAGAGACCCAGTACTTC,CASSPRDGREETQYF
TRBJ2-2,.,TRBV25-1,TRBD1,TGTGCCAGCAGTGTCCCGGTAGGGACAGGGGTGACCGGGGAGCTGTTTTTT,CASSVPVGTGVTGELFF
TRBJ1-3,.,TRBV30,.,TGTGCAACACTCCAGGGCAGCTCTGGAAACACCATATATTTT,CATLQGSSGNTIYF
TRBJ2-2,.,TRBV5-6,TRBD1,TGTGCCAGCAGCCGCCGGGACAGGGACACCGGGGAGCTGTTTTTT,CASSRRDRDTGELFF
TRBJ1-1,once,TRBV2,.,TGTGCCAGCAGCGGACAGAAGAACACTGAAGCTTTCTTT,CASSGQKNTEAFF
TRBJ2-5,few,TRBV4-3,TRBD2,TGCGCCAGCAGCCAAGATCCTAGCGGGGGGGCGGAGACCCAGTACTTC,CASSQDPSGGAETQYF
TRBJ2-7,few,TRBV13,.,TGTGCCAGCAGCTTATTGGGCCACAACTACGAGCAGTACTTC,CASSLLGHNYEQYF
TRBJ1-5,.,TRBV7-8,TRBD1,TGTGCCAGCAGCCAAGCAGGGGGTTGGGCCCAGCATTTT,CASSQAGGWAQHF
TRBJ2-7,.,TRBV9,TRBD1,TGTGCCAGCAGCGTCCCCTACACTCGACAGGGGGCGTCCTACGAGCAGTACTTC,CASSVPYTRQGASYEQYF
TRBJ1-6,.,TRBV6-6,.,TGTGCCAGCAGTCAGCAGGGTGGCAATTCACCCCTCCACTTT,CASSQQGGNSPLHF
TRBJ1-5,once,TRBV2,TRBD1,TGTGCCAGCAGCGGACAGGATAGTCTCCCCCAGCATTTT,CASSGQDSLPQHF
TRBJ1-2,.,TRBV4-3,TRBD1,TGCGCCAGCAGCCAAGCGACAGGGGGAGTCAAGGGCTATGGCTACACCTTC,CASSQATGGVKGYGYTF
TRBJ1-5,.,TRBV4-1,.,TGCGCCAGCAGCCAAGACGGGGGGACCTCTAGCAATCAGCCCCAGCATTTT,CASSQDGGTSSNQPQHF
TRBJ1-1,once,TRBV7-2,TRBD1,TGTGCCAGCAGCTCGGGACAGGGATTCATGAACACTGAAGCTTTCTTT,CASSSGQGFMNTEAFF
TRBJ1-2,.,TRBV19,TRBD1,TGTGCCATCCAGGACAGGGATATGAATGGCTACACCTTC,CAIQDRDMNGYTF
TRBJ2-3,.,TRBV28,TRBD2,TGTGCCAGCAGCCCTTTGGGACTAGCGGGGGGCAGGGATACGCAGTATTTT,CASSPLGLAGGRDTQYF
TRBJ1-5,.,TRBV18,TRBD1,TGTGCCAGCTCAATATCAGGGGGCAGCCAGCCCCAGCATTTT,CASSISGGSQPQHF
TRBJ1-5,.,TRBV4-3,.,TGCGCCAGCAGCCAAGCGGCGGGCATCAATCAGCCCCAGCATTTT,CASSQAAGINQPQHF
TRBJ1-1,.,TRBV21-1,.,TGTGCCAGCAGCAGCTATGGGAGGAAGAACACTGAAGCTTTCTTT,CASSSYGRKNTEAFF
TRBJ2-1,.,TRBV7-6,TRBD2,TGTGCCAGCAGCTCCAGCGGGGGTGAGCAGTTCTTC,CASSSSGGEQFF
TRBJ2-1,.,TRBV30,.,TGTGCCTGGAGCGGTCGTTCCTCCTACAATGAGCAGTTCTTC,CAWSGRSSYNEQFF
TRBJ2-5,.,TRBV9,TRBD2,TGTGCCAGCAGCGTAGCTCGCCTAGCGGGGGGGCCTGAGACCCAGTACTTC,CASSVARLAGGPETQYF
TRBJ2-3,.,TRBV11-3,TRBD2,TGTGCCAGCAGCTTAGGACTAGCGGGGGGGGATACGCAGTATTTT,CASSLGLAGGDTQYF
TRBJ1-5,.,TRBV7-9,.,TGTGCCAGCAGCTTAAAAGGCAGGGCTCAGCCCCAGCATTTT,CASSLKGRAQPQHF
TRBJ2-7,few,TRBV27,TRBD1,TGTGCCACCTCCGGAGGGACAGGTTTGTACGAGCAGTACTTC,CATSGGTGLYEQYF
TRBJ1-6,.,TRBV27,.,TGTGCCAGCAGTTTATCTCCGTCGGGTAATTCACCCCTCCACTTT,CASSLSPSGNSPLHF
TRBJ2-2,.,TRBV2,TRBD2,TGTGCCAGTACTTTAGCGGGGGGAACCGGGGAGCTGTTTTTT,CASTLAGGTGELFF
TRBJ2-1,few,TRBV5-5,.,TGTGCCAGCGAACTCGGGGATGCCTACAATGAGCAGTTCTTC,CASELGDAYNEQFF
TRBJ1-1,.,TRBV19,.,TGTGCCAGTAGTTTAGAACCAAGGGAGACTGAAGCTTTCTTT,CASSLEPRETEAFF
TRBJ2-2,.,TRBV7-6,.,TGTGCCAGCAGTTCAGGGCACACCGGGGAGCTGTTTTTT,CASSSGHTGELFF
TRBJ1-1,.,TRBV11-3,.,TGTGCCAGCAGCTCGGCCGCCGGACAGGAAGCTTTCTTT,CASSSAAGQEAFF
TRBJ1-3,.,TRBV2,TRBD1,TGTGCCGCACGAGCTGGGACAGGGGTTGGAAACACCATATATTTT,CAARAGTGVGNTIYF
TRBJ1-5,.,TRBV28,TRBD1,TGTGCCAGCAGTTCCGGACAGGGTGATCAGCCCCAGCATTTT,CASSSGQGDQPQHF
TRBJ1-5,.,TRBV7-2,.,TGTGCCAGCAGCTTACTTAGTAGCAATCAGCCCCAGCATTTT,CASSLLSSNQPQHF
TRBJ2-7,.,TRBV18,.,TGTGCCAGCTCACCCAGCAGGGGACCCTCCTACGAGCAGTACTTC,CASSPSRGPSYEQYF
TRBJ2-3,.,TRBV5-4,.,TGTGCCAGCAGCGTGACAGTAGATACGCAGTATTTT,CASSVTVDTQYF
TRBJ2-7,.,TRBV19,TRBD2,TGTGCCAGTAGTATAAGAACTAGCGGGGCTCCTGAATACTCCTACGAGCAGTACTTC,CASSIRTSGAPEYSYEQYF
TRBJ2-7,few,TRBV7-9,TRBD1,TGTGCCAGCAGCTTAGTTGGACAGGAGACCTACGAGCAGTACTTC,CASSLVGQETYEQYF
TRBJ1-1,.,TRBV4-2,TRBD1,TGTGCCAGCAGCCAAGATGGACAGGGGAACACTGAAGCTTTCTTT,CASSQDGQGNTEAFF
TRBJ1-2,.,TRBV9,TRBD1,TGTGCCAGCAGCGTAGTTCAAGGACAGGGGGTCCATGGCTACACCTTC,CASSVVQGQGVHGYTF
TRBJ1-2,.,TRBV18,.,TGTGCCCTTCCTCTGTTCGGGGGTGGCTACACCTTC,CALPLFGGGYTF
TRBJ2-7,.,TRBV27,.,TGTGCCAGCAGTTTAGCAGGGGCCCCCTACGAGCAGTACTTC,CASSLAGAPYEQYF